Listed here are 7 T cell receptor beta chains from one sample, sequenced in a study of neoadjuvant nivolumab and ipilimumab in lung cancer. Only in-frame clones appear in the TCRdb table, and some are missing; sequencing was by immunoSEQ multiplex PCR. The table shows 26,000 or so clones, with more than 70% occurring only once. Sequences were derived from peripheral blood, sampled before neoadjuvant nivolumab, alone or with ipilimumab. The origin of the receptors is an adult with non-small cell lung cancer.

This clone has only a few counts. The genes are TRBV7-9 and TRBJ1-6; no reliable D call. Trimming stripped 2 bases from V and 6 bases from J, with 14 bases between. CDR1 and CDR2 from the germline V gene are SEHNR and FQNEAQ (reference sequence). The CDR3 loop spans 16 amino acids. Here the CDR3 reads CASSLLNEGINSPLHF. CDR3 nucleotide sequence: TGTGCCAGCAGCTTACTAAATGAGGGCATTAATTCACCCCTCCACTTT.

This clone was observed a few times. This chain joins TRBV27 and TRBJ2-7; tentative D call: TRBD1 (5 bases). Germline loops: CDR1 MNHEY, CDR2 SMNVEV (reference sequence). The V and J ends lost 0 bases and 6 bases respectively, with 12 bases between them. The CDR3 is 14 amino acids. This CDR3 reads CASSLSYTTGEQYF. As DNA, the CDR3 is TGTGCCAGCAGTTTATCGTATACTACAGGCGAGCAGTACTTC.

The chain has TRBV7-8 and TRBJ1-1; the D gene is possibly TRBD1 (6 bases). CDR3 length: 15 residues. V lost 6 bases to trimming and J lost 0 bases, with 14 bases between them. Per the germline V gene, CDR1 is SGHVS and CDR2 is FQNEAQ. As DNA, the CDR3 is TGTGCCAGCAGACTAGGGGGGCTCATGAACACTGAAGCTTTCTTT. Its translation is CASRLGGLMNTEAFF.

This chain uses TRBV5-1 with TRBJ1-5, with 10 bases aligning to TRBD1. Germline V lookup: CDR1 SGHRS, CDR2 YFSETQ. The CDR3 is 16 amino acids. V gave up 4 bases and J gave up 2 bases; unmatched junction bases: 6. Here the CDR3 DNA reads TGCGCCAGCAGCCCGGGGACAGGGGCTGGCAATCAGCCCCAGCATTTT. Its protein product is CASSPGTGAGNQPQHF.

In DNA, the CDR3 is TGTGCCAGCAGAGGTCAATCCCGGTCCAAGAACCAAGCTAACTATGGCTACACCTTC. Its protein is CASRGQSRSKNQANYGYTF. This chain connects TRBV2 to TRBJ1-2; D call uncertain. The CDR3 runs to 19 residues. CDR1 SNHLY and CDR2 FYNNEI come from the germline V gene. V shed 6 bases and J shed 0 bases, with 26 bases lying between them. Full variable domain (missing parts from reference TRBV2 and TRBJ1-2): EPEVTQTPSHQVTQMGQEVILRCVPISNHLYFYWYRQILGQKVEFLVSFYNNEISEKSEIFDDQFSVERPDGSNFTLKIRSTKLEDSAMYFCASRGQSRSKNQANYGYTFGSGTRLTVV.

The V call is TRBV6-5, the J call TRBJ1-4; D is undetermined. CDR1 MNHEY and CDR2 SVGAGI come from the germline V gene. The CDR3 contains 14 residues. V lost 0 bases to trimming and J lost 7 bases, with 9 bases between them. CDR3 sequence reads: CASSYSELVEKLFF. CDR3 DNA sequence: TGTGCCAGCAGTTACTCGGAATTGGTTGAAAAACTGTTTTTT.

The chain carries TRBV6-5 and TRBJ1-1, with a possible D match to TRBD1 (6 bases). Trimming took off 0 bases at V and 2 bases at J, with 10 bases between the two ends. The CDR3 has 15 amino acids. Germline CDR1 and CDR2: MNHEY and SVGAGI. The CDR3 DNA sequence: TGTGCCAGCAGTTACTCGCACAGGGTTAACACTGAAGCTTTCTTT. Its protein product is CASSYSHRVNTEAFF.